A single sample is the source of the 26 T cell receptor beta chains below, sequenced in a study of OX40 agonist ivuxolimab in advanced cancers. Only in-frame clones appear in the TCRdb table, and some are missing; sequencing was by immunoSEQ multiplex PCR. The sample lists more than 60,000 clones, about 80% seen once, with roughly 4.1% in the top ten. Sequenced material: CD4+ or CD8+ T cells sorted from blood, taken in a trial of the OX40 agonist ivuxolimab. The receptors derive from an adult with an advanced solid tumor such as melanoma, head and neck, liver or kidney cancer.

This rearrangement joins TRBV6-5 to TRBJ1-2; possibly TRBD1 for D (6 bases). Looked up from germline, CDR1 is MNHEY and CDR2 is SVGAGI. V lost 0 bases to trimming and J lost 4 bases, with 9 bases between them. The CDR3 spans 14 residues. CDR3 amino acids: CASSYSGGGYGYTF. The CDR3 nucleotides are TGTGCCAGCAGTTACTCTGGGGGCGGCTATGGCTACACCTTC.

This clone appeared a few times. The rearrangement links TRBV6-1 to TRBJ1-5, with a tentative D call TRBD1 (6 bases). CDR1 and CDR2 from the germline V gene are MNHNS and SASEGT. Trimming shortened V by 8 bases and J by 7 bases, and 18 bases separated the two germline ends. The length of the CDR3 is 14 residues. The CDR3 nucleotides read TGTGCCAGCCTACCGGGGGGGCCGGGGCAGCCCCAGCATTTT. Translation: CASLPGGPGQPQHF.

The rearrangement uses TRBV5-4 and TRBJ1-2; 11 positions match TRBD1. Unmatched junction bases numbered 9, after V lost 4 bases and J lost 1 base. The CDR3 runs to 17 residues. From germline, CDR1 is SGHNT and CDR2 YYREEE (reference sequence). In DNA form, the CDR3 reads TGTGCCAGCAGCACAGGACAGGGGGCCCTCGTTAACTATGGCTACACCTTC. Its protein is CASSTGQGALVNYGYTF. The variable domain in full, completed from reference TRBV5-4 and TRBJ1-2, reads ETGVTQSPTHLIKTRGQQVTLRCSSQSGHNTVSWYQQALGQGPQFIFQYYREEENGRGNFPPRFSGLQFPNYSSELNVNALELDDSALYLCASSTGQGALVNYGYTFGSGTRLTVV.

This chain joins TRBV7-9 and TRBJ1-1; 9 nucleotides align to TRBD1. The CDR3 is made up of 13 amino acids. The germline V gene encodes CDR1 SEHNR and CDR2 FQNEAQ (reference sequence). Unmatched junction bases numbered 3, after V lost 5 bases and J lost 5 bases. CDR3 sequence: CASSQGQGTEAFF. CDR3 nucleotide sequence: TGTGCCAGCAGCCAGGGACAGGGAACTGAAGCTTTCTTT.

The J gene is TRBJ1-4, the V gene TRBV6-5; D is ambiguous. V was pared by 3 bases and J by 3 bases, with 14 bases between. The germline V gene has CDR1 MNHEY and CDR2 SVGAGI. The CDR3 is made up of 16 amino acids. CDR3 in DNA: TGTGCCAGCAGTTATAGATGGGGAGGCGCTAATGAAAAACTGTTTTTT. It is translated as CASSYRWGGANEKLFF.

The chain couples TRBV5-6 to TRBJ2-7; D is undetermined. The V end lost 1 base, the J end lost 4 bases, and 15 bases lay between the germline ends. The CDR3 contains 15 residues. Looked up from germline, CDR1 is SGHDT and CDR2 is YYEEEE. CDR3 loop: CASSLKPDGKYEQYF. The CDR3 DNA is TGTGCCAGCAGCTTGAAGCCCGACGGCAAGTACGAGCAGTACTTC.

CDR3 sequence reads: CASRTSRDRGYKSDTEAFF. The CDR3 nucleotides read TGTGCCAGTAGAACCTCCCGGGACAGGGGGTACAAAAGTGACACTGAAGCTTTCTTT. The chain carries TRBV19 and TRBJ1-1; 11 positions agree with TRBD1. V was clipped by 6 bases and J by 3 bases; unmatched bases: 18. Germline V gene sequence: CDR1 LNHDA, CDR2 SQIVND (reference sequence). The CDR3 has 19 residues. Variable domain in full (rest from reference TRBV19 and TRBJ1-1): DGGITQSPKYLFRKEGQNVTLSCEQNLNHDAMYWYRQDPGQGLRLIYYSQIVNDFQKGDIAEGYSVSREKKESFPLTVTSAQKNPTAFYLCASRTSRDRGYKSDTEAFFGQGTRLTVV.

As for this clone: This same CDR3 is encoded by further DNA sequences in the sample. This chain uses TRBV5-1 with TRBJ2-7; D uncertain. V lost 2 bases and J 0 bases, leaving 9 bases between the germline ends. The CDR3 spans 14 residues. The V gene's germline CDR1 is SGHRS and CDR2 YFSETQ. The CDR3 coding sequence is TGCGCCAGCAGCTTATCAGGATCCTCCTACGAGCAGTACTTC. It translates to CASSLSGSSYEQYF.

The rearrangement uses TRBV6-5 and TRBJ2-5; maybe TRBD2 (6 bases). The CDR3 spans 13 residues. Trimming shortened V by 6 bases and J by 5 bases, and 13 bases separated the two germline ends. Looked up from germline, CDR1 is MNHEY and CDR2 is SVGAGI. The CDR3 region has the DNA TGTGCCAGCAGCCTGGGGGGTATTGAGACCCAGTACTTC. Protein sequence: CASSLGGIETQYF.

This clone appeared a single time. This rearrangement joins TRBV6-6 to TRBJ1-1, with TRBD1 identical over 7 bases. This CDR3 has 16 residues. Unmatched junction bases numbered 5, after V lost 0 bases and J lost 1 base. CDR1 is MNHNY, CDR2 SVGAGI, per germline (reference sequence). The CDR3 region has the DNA TGTGCCAGCAGTTACTCGAGGGGGCTGGGGAACACTGAAGCTTTCTTT. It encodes CASSYSRGLGNTEAFF.

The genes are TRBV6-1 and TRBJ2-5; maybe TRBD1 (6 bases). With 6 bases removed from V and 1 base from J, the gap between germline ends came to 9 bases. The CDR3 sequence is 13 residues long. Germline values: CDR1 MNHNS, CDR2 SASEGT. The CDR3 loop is CASRQGFQETQYF. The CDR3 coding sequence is TGTGCCAGCAGGCAGGGGTTCCAAGAGACCCAGTACTTC.

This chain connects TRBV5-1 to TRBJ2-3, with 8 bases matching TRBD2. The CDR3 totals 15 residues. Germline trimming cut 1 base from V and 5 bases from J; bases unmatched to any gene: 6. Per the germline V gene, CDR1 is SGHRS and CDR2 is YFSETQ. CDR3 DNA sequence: TGCGCCAGCAGCTTGCGGGGGGGCTGGATAGATACGCAGTATTTT. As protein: CASSLRGGWIDTQYF.

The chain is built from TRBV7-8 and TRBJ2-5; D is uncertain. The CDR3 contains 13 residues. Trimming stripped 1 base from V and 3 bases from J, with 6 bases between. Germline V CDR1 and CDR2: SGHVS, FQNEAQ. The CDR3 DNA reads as TGTGCCAGCAGCTTAGGGGTAAAAGAGACCCAGTACTTC. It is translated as CASSLGVKETQYF.

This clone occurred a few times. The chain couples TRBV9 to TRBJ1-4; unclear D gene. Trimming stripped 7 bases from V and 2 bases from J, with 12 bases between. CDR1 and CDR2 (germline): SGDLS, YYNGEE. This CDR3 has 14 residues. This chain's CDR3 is CASQPLGTNEKLFF. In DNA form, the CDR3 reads TGTGCCAGCCAGCCTCTCGGGACTAATGAAAAACTGTTTTTT.

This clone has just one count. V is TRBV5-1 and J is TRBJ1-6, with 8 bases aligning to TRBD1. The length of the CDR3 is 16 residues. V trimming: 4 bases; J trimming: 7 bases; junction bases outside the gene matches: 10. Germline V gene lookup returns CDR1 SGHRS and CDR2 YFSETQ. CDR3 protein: CASSPSGQGGNSPLHF. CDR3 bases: TGCGCCAGCAGCCCGTCCGGACAGGGTGGAAATTCACCCCTCCACTTT.

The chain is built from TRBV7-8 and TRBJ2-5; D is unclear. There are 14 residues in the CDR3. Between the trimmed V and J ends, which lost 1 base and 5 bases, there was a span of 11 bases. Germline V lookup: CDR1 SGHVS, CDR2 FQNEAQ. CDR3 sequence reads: CASSLGGSWETQYF. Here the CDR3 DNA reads TGTGCCAGCAGCTTAGGGGGATCTTGGGAGACCCAGTACTTC.

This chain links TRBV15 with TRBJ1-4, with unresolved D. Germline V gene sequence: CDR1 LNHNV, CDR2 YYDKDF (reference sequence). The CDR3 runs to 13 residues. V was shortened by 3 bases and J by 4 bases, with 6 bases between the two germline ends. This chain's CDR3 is CATSRARNEKLFF. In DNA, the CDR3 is TGTGCCACCAGCAGGGCCCGTAATGAAAAACTGTTTTTT.

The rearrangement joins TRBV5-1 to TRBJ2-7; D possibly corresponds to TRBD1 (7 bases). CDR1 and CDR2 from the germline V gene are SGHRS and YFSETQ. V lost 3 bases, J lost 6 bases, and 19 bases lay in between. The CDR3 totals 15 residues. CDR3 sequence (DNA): TGCGCCAGCAGCTCGGGGGACAGCCCCCTCGGCGAGCAGTACTTC. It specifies CASSSGDSPLGEQYF. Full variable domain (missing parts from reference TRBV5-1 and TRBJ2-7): KAGVTQTPRYLIKTRGQQVTLSCSPISGHRSVSWYQQTPGQGLQFLFEYFSETQRNKGNFPGRFSGRQFSNSRSEMNVSTLELGDSALYLCASSSGDSPLGEQYFGPGTRLTVT.

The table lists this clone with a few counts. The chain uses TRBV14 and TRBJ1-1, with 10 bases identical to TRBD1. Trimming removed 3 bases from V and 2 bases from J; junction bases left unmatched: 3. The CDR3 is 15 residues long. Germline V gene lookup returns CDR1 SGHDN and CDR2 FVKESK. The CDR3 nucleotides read TGTGCCAGCAGCCAGGTGACAGGGGGCAACACTGAAGCTTTCTTT. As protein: CASSQVTGGNTEAFF.

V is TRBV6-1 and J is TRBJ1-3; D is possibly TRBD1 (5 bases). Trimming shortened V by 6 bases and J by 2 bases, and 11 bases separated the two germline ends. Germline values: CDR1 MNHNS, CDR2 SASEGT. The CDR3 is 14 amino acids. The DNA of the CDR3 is TGTGCCAGCAGAGTAGGGGAAACTGGAAACACCATATATTTT. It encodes CASRVGETGNTIYF.

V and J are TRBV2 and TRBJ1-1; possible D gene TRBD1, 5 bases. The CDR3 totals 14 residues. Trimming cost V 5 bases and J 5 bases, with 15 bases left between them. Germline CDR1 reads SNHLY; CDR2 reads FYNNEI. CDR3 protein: CASSINPGVTEAFF. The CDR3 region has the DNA TGTGCCAGCAGTATCAACCCGGGGGTTACTGAAGCTTTCTTT.

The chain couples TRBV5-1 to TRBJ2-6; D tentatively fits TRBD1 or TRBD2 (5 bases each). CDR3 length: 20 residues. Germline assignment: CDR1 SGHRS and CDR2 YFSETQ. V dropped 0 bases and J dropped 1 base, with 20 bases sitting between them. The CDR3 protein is CASSLEMGPGRSSGANVLTF. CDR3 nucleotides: TGCGCCAGCAGCTTGGAAATGGGACCGGGGCGCTCTTCTGGGGCCAACGTCCTGACTTTC.

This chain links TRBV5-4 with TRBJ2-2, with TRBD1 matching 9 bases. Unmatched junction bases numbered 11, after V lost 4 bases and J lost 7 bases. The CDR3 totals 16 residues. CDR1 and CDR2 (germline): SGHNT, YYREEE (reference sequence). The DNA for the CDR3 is TGTGCCAGCAGCGTTCCGGGACAGGGAAGCGGCGGGGAGCTGTTTTTT. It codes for CASSVPGQGSGGELFF. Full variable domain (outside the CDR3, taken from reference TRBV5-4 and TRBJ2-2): ETGVTQSPTHLIKTRGQQVTLRCSSQSGHNTVSWYQQALGQGPQFIFQYYREEENGRGNFPPRFSGLQFPNYSSELNVNALELDDSALYLCASSVPGQGSGGELFFGEGSRLTVL.

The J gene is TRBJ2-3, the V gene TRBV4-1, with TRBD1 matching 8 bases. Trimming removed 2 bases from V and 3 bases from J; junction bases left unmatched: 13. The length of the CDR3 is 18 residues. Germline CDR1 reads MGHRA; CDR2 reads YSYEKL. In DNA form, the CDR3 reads TGCGCCAGCAGCCAAAATTTGGCCGGGACAGGTCAGACAGATACGCAGTATTTT. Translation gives CASSQNLAGTGQTDTQYF.

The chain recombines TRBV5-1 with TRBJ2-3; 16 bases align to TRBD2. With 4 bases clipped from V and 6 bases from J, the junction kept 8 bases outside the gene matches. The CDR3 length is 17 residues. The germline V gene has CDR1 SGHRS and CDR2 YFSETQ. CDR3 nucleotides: TGCGCCAGCAGCCCCGGGACTAGCGGGGGGGCGGCCGATACGCAGTATTTT. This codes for CASSPGTSGGAADTQYF.

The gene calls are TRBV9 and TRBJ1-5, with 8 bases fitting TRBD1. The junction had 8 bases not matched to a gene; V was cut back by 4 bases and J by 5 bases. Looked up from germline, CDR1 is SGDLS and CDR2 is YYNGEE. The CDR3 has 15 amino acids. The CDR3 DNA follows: TGTGCCAGCAGCTTTACAGGGGGGCGCGATCAGCCCCAGCATTTT. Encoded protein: CASSFTGGRDQPQHF.